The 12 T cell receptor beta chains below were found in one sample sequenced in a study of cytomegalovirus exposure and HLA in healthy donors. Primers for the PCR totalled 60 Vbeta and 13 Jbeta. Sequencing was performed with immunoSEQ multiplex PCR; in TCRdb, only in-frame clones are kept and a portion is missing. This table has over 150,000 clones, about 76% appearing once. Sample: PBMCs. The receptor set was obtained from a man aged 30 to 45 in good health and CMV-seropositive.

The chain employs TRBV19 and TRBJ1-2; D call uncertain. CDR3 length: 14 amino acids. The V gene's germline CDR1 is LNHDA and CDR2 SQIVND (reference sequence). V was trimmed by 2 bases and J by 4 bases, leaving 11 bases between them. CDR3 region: CASSISGIGYGYTF. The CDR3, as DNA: TGTGCCAGTAGTATATCGGGAATCGGCTATGGCTACACCTTC. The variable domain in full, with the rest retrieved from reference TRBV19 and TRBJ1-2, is DGGITQSPKYLFRKEGQNVTLSCEQNLNHDAMYWYRQDPGQGLRLIYYSQIVNDFQKGDIAEGYSVSREKKESFPLTVTSAQKNPTAFYLCASSISGIGYGYTFGSGTRLTVV.

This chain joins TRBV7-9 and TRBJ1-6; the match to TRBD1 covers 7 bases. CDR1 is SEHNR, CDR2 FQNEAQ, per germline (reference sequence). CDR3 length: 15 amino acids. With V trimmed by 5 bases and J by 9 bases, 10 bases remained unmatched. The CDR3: CASSGRQGVGSPLHF. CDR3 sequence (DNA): TGTGCCAGCAGCGGAAGACAGGGAGTGGGTTCACCCCTCCACTTT.

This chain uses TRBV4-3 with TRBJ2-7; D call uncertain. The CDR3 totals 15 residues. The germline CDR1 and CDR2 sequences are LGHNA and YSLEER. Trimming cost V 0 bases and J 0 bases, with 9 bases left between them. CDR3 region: CASSQDRHFSYEQYF. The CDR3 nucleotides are TGCGCCAGCAGCCAAGATCGACATTTCTCCTACGAGCAGTACTTC.

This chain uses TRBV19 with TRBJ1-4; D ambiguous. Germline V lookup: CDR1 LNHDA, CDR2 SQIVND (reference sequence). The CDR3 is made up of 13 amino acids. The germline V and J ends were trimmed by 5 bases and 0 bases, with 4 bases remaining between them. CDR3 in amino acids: CASSPATNEKLFF. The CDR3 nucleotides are TGTGCCAGTAGTCCAGCAACTAATGAAAAACTGTTTTTT.

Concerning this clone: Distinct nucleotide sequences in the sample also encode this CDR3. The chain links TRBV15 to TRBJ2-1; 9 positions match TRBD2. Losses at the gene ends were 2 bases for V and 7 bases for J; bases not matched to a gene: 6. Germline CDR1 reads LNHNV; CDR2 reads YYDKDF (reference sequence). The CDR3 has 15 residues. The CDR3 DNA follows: TGTGCCACCAGCAGACTGCGGGCGGGGGGGAATGAGCAGTTCTTC. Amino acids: CATSRLRAGGNEQFF.

The CDR3: CASSLGTVPSGNTIYF. CDR3 DNA: TGTGCCAGCAGCTTGGGGACAGTCCCATCTGGAAACACCATATATTTT. This chain links TRBV5-4 with TRBJ1-3, with D perhaps TRBD1 (6 bases). Deletions cut 0 bases from V and 1 base from J, with 11 bases between. The CDR3 length is 16 residues. From germline, CDR1 is SGHNT and CDR2 YYREEE (reference sequence).

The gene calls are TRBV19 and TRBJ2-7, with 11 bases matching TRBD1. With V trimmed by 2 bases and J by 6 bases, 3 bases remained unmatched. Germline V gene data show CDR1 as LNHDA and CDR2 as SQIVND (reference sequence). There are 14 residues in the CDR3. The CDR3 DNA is TGTGCCAGTAGTATACGGGGACAGGGGGTCGAGCAGTACTTC. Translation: CASSIRGQGVEQYF.

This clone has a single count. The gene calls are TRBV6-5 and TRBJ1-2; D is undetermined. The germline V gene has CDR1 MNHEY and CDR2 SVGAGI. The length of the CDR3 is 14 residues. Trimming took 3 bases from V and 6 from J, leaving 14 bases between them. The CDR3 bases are TGTGCCAGCAGTTATGTCGGTTCCCCTAATGGCTACACCTTC. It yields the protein CASSYVGSPNGYTF.

The CDR3, as DNA: TGTGCCAGCAGCTTAAGTCTAGCGGTTACCTACAATGAGCAGTTCTTC. Translation: CASSLSLAVTYNEQFF. The V call is TRBV7-6, the J call TRBJ2-1; TRBD2 aligns across 7 bases. Germline V gene lookup returns CDR1 SGHVS and CDR2 FNYEAQ. Trimming took 2 bases from V and 2 from J; bases not matched to a gene: 6. CDR3 size: 16 residues.

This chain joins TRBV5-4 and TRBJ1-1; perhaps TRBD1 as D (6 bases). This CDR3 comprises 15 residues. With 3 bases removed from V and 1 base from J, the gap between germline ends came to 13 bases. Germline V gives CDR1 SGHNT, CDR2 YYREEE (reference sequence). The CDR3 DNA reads TGTGCCAGCAGCTCGGCCGGGGGGCCGAACACTGAAGCTTTCTTT. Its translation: CASSSAGGPNTEAFF.

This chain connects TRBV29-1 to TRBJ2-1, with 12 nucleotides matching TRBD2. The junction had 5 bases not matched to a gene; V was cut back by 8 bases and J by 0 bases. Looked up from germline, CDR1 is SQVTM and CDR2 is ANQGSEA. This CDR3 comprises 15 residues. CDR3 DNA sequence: TGCAGCTCCCTAGCGGGAGGGTCCTCCTACAATGAGCAGTTCTTC. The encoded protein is CSSLAGGSSYNEQFF.

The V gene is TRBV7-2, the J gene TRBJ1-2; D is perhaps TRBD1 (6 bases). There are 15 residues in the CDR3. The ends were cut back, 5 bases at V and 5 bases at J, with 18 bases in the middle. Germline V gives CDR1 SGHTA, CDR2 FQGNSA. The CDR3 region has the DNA TGTGCCAGCAGCGTCGAGGGGGTTGTATGGTATGGCTACACCTTC. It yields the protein CASSVEGVVWYGYTF.